Listed below are T cell receptor beta chains from one sample, sequenced in a study of cytomegalovirus exposure and HLA in healthy donors. Clones were sequenced by immunoSEQ multiplex PCR, and TCRdb holds only the in-frame ones, with some missing. Of some 78,000 clones listed, roughly 70% are singletons. Material: PBMCs. Receptor source: a man aged 40-49 years in good health and CMV-seropositive. Both conserved end residues are part of each CDR3. Fields, in order: V gene, CDR3 length, clone size, J gene, D gene, CDR3 DNA, CDR3 protein. A D gene is named only where the DNA matches it firmly. Expanded clones get a size class; other rows say once, few or many, or leave the size out.

>TRBV5-1|20|NA|TRBJ1-4|TRBD1
TGCGCCAGCAGCTTGGATCCCCCAGGACAGGGAATCCCAACTAATGAAAAACTGTTTTTT
CASSLDPPGQGIPTNEKLFF
>TRBV7-9|15|NA|TRBJ1-6|TRBD1
TGTGCCAGCAGCTTCGGACAGGGCCTTAATTCACCCCTCCACTTT
CASSFGQGLNSPLHF
>TRBV19|15|NA|TRBJ1-1|TRBD1
TGTGCCAGTAGTCCCCAGACAGGGGGCAACACTGAAGCTTTCTTT
CASSPQTGGNTEAFF
>TRBV19|15|NA|TRBJ1-1|TRBD1
TGTGCCAGTAGTAATTCCGGGACAGGGAACACTGAAGCTTTCTTT
CASSNSGTGNTEAFF
>TRBV7-3|16|few|TRBJ2-5|TRBD1
TGTGCCAGCAGCTACACCCCGGGACAGCTCCAAGAGACCCAGTACTTC
CASSYTPGQLQETQYF
>TRBV28|14|NA|TRBJ1-5|NA
TGTGCCAGCACCCTCAGGGCGGGGAATCAGCCCCAGCATTTT
CASTLRAGNQPQHF
>TRBV5-5|14|NA|TRBJ2-5|NA
TGTGCCAGCAGCTTGGAAGGGAGGCAAGAGACCCAGTACTTC
CASSLEGRQETQYF
>TRBV7-9|14|NA|TRBJ2-4|TRBD1
TGTGCCAGCAGCTTATGGGTAGGGGGCGACATTCAGTACTTC
CASSLWVGGDIQYF
>TRBV7-2|13|NA|TRBJ1-2|NA
TGTGCCAGCAGCCCGGGACTGTCCTATGGCTACACCTTC
CASSPGLSYGYTF
>TRBV4-1|16|NA|TRBJ2-1|TRBD2
TGCGCCAGCAGCCAAGTGGGGCTAGCGGGGTACAATGAGCAGTTCTTC
CASSQVGLAGYNEQFF
>TRBV6-1|13|NA|TRBJ2-1|TRBD1
TGTGCCAGCACTCTCGACAGGGGCAATGAGCAGTTCTTC
CASTLDRGNEQFF
>TRBV7-9|13|NA|TRBJ2-3|TRBD2
TGTGCCAGCAGCTCTAGCGGGGCAGATACGCAGTATTTT
CASSSSGADTQYF
>TRBV7-9|17|NA|TRBJ1-1|NA
TGTGCCAGCAGCTTAGTGAAAGAGGGTTGGGGAAACGCTGAAGCTTTCTTT
CASSLVKEGWGNAEAFF
>TRBV28|15|NA|TRBJ2-2|NA
TGTGCCAGCAGTTTAAGGCGGGGGAACACCGGGGAGCTGTTTTTT
CASSLRRGNTGELFF
>TRBV5-1|14|NA|TRBJ2-7|TRBD1
TGCGCCAGCAGCCATGACAGGGGAAGCTACGAGCAGTACTTC
CASSHDRGSYEQYF
>TRBV19|14|NA|TRBJ1-6|TRBD1
TGTGCCAGCACACCGGGACAGTTAAATTCACCCCTCCACTTT
CASTPGQLNSPLHF
>TRBV6-1|14|NA|TRBJ2-5|TRBD2
TGTGCCAGCGTAGTTAGCGGGGGGGCCGAGACCCAGTACTTC
CASVVSGGAETQYF
>TRBV10-3|16|NA|TRBJ1-6|TRBD1
TGTGCCATCAGTGACGCCCGACAGGGGGTGGATTCACCCCTCCACTTT
CAISDARQGVDSPLHF
>TRBV6-5|13|NA|TRBJ2-7|TRBD1
TGTGCCAGCGCAATTAGTAGACAGGGGGAGCAGTACTTC
CASAISRQGEQYF
>TRBV6-4|16|NA|TRBJ2-7|TRBD2
TGTGCCAGCAGTGCCATTCTAGCGGGAGAGACCTACGAGCAGTACTTC
CASSAILAGETYEQYF